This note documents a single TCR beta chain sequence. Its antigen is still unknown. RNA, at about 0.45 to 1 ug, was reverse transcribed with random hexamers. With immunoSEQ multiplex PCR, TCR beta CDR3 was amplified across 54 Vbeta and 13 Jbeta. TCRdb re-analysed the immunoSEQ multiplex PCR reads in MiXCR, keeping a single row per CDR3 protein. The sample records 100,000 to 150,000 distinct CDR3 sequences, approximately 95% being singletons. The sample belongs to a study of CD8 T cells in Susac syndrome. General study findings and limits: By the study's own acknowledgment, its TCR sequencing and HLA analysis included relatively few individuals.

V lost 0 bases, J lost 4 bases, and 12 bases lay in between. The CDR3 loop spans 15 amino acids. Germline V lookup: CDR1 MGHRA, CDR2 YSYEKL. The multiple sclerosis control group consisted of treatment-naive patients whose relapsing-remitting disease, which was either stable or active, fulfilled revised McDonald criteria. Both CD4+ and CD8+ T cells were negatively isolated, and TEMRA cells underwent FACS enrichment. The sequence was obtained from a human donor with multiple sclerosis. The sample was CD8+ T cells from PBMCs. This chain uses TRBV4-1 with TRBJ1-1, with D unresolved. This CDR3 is CASSQEGVGGTEAFF. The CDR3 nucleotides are TGCGCCAGCAGCCAAGAAGGAGTGGGAGGCACTGAAGCTTTCTTT.